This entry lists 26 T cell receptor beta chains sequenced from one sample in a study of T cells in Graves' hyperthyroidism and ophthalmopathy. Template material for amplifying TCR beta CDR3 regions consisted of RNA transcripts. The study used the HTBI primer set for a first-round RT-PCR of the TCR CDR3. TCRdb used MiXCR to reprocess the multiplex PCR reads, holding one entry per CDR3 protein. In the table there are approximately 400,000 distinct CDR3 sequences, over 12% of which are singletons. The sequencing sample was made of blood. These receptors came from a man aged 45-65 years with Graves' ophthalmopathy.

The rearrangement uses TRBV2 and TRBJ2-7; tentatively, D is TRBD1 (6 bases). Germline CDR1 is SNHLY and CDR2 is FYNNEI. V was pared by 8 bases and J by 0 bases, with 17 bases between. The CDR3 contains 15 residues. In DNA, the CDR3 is TGTGCCAGCCCAGGACAGTCCCCCGACTCCTACGAGCAGTACTTC. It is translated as CASPGQSPDSYEQYF.

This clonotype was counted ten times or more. As DNA, the CDR3 is TGTGCCAGCAGCCAGGCCGGACTAGCGGGAGGTTACGAGCAGTACTTC. This gives the protein CASSQAGLAGGYEQYF. The chain has TRBV3-1 and TRBJ2-7, with 14 bases matching TRBD2. Germline V CDR1 and CDR2: LGHDT, YNNKEL (reference sequence). This CDR3 region has 16 residues. V lost 3 bases and J lost 4; bases outside the gene matches: 5.

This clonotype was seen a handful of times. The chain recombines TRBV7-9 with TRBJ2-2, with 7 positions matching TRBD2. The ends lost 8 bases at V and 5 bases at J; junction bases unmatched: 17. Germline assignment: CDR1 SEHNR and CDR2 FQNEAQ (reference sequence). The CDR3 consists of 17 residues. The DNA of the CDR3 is TGTGCCAGCGGCGACCGTGTGGAAGCGGGATATACCGGGGAGCTGTTTTTT. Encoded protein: CASGDRVEAGYTGELFF.

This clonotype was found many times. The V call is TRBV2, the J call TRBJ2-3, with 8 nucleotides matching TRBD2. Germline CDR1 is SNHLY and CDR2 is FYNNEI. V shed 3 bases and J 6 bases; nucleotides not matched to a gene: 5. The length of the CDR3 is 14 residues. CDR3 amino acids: CASSEAGGLDTQYF. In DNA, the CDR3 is TGTGCCAGCAGTGAGGCGGGAGGTCTGGATACGCAGTATTTT.

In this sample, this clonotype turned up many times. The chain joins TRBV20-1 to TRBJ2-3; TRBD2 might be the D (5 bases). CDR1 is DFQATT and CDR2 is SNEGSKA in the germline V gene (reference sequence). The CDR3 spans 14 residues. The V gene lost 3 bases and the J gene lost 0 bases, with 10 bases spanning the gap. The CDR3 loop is CSASGRESTDTQYF. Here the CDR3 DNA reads TGCAGTGCTAGCGGACGGGAAAGCACAGATACGCAGTATTTT.

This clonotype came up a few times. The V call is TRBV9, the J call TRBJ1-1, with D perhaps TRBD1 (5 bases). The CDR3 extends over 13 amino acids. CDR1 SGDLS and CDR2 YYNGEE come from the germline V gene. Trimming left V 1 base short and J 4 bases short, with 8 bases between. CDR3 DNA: TGTGCCAGCAGCGTAATGGGGGGCACTGAAGCTTTCTTT. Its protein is CASSVMGGTEAFF.

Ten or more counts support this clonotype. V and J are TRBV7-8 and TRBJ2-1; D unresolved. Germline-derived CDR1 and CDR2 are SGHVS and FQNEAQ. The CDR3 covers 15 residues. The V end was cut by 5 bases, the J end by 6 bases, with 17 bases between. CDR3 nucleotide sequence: TGTGCCAGCAGCCAAATCGAGACCCCTTTCAATGAGCAGTTCTTC. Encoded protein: CASSQIETPFNEQFF.

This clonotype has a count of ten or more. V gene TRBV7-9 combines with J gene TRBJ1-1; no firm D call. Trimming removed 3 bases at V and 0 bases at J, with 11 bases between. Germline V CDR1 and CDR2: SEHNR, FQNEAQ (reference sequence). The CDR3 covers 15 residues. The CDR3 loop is CASSLDPLLNTEAFF. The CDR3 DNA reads TGTGCCAGCAGCTTGGATCCCCTACTGAACACTGAAGCTTTCTTT. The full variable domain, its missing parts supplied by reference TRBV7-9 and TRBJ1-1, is DTGVSQNPRHKITKRGQNVTFRCDPISEHNRLYWYRQTLGQGPEFLTYFQNEAQLEKSRLLSDRFSAERPKGSFSTLEIQRTEQGDSAMYLCASSLDPLLNTEAFFGQGTRLTVV.

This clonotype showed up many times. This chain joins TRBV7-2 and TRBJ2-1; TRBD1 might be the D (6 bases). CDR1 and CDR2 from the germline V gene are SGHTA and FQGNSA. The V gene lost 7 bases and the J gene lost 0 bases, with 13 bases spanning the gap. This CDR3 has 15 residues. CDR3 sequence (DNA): TGTGCCAGCATCGAACACAGGGACTCCTACAATGAGCAGTTCTTC. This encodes CASIEHRDSYNEQFF.

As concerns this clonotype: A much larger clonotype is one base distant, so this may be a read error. CDR3 sequence reads: CASGSRDLRGDTQYF. In DNA, the CDR3 is TGTGCCAGCGGTTCAAGGGACCTAAGGGGAGATACGCAGTATTTT. The rearrangement uses TRBV28 and TRBJ2-3; D is possibly TRBD1 or TRBD2 (5 bases each). The V gene's germline CDR1 is MDHEN and CDR2 SYDVKM. This CDR3 is 15 amino acids long. Trimming pared 8 bases from V and 5 bases from J, leaving 20 bases between.

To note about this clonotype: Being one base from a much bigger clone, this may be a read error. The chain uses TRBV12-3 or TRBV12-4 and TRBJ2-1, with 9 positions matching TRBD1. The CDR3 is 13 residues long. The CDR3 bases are TGTGTCAGCAACAGGGGGCCCTACAATGAGCAGTTCTTC. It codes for CVSNRGPYNEQFF.

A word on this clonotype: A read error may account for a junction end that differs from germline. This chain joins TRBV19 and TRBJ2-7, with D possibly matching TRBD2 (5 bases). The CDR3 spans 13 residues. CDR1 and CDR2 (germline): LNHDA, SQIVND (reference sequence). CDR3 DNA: TGCGCCAGTAGTATACTCGGGACCTACGAGCAGTACTTC. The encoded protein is CASSILGTYEQYF.

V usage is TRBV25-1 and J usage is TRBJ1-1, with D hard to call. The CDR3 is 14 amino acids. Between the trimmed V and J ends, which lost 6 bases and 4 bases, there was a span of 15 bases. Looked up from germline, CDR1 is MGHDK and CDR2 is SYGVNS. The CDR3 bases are TGTGCCAGCAGCGAGAACGGCTTCCCCACTGAAGCTTTCTTT. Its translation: CASSENGFPTEAFF.

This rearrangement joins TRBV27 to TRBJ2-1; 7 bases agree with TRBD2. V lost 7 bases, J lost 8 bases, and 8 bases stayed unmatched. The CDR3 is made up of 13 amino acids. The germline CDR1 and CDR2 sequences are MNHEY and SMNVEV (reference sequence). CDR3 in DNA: TGTGCCAGCACCGGACTAGATTTTCATGAGCAGTTCTTC. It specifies CASTGLDFHEQFF.

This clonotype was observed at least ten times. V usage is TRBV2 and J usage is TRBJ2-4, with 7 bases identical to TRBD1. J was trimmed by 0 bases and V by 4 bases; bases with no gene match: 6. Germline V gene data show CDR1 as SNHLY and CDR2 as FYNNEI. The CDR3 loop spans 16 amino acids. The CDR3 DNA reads TGTGCCAGCAGTGTGGGCAGGGGGATAGCCAAAAACATTCAGTACTTC. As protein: CASSVGRGIAKNIQYF. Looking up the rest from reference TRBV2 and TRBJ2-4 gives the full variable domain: EPEVTQTPSHQVTQMGQEVILRCVPISNHLYFYWYRQILGQKVEFLVSFYNNEISEKSEIFDDQFSVERPDGSNFTLKIRSTKLEDSAMYFCASSVGRGIAKNIQYFGAGTRLSVL.

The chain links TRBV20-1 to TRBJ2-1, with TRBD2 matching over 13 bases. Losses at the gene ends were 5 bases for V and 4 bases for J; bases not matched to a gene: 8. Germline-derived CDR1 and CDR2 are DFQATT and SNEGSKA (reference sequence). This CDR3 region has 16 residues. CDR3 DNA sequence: TGCAGTGCTTGGGTGGGACTAGCGGGAATTTACAATGAGCAGTTCTTC. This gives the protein CSAWVGLAGIYNEQFF.

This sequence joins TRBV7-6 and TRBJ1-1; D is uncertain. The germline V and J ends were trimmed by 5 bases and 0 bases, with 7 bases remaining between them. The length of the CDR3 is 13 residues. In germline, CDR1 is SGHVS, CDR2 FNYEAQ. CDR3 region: CASSETLNTEAFF. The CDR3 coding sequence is TGTGCCAGCAGCGAGACACTGAACACTGAAGCTTTCTTT.

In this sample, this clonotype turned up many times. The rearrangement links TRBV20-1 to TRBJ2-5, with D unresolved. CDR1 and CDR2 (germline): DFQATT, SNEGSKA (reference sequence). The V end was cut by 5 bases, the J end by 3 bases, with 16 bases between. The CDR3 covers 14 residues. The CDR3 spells CSAVSGGVKETQYF. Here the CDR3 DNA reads TGCAGTGCTGTATCCGGCGGCGTTAAAGAGACCCAGTACTTC.

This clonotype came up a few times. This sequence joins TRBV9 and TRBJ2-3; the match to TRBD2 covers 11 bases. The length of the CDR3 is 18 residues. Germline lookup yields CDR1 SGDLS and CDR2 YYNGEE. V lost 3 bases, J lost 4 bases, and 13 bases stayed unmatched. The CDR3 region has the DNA TGTGCCAGCAGCGCCCGTGTCGCTAGCGGGAGGACCTCAGATACGCAGTATTTT. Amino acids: CASSARVASGRTSDTQYF.

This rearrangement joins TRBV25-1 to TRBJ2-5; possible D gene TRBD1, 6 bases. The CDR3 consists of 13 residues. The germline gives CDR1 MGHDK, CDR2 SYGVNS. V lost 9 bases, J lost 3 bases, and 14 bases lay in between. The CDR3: CASSPGHEETQYF. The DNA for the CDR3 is TGTGCCAGTAGTCCGGGACACGAAGAGACCCAGTACTTC.

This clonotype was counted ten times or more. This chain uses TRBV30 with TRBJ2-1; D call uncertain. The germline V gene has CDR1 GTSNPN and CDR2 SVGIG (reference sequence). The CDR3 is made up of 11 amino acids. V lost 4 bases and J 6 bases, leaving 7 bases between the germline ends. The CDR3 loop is CAWTPSNEQFF. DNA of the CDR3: TGTGCCTGGACGCCGTCCAATGAGCAGTTCTTC.

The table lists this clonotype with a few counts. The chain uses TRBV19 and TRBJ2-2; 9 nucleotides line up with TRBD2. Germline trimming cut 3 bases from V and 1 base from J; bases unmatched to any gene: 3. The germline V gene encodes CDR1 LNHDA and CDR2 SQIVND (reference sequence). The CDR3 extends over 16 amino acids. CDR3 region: CASSISGGMNTGELFF. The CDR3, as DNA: TGTGCCAGTAGTATTAGCGGGGGAATGAACACCGGGGAGCTGTTTTTT. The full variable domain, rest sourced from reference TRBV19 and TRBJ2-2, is DGGITQSPKYLFRKEGQNVTLSCEQNLNHDAMYWYRQDPGQGLRLIYYSQIVNDFQKGDIAEGYSVSREKKESFPLTVTSAQKNPTAFYLCASSISGGMNTGELFFGEGSRLTVL.

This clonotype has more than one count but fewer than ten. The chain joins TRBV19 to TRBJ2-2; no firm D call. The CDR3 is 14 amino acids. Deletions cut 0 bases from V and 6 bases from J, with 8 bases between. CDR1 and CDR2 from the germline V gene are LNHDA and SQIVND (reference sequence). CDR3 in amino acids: CASSIDSRSGELFF. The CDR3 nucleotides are TGTGCCAGTAGTATAGATAGCAGGTCCGGGGAGCTGTTTTTT.

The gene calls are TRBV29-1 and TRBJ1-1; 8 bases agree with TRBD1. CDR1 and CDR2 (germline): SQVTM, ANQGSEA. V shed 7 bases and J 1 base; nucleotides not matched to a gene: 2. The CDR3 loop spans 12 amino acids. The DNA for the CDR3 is TGCAGCGGAGGGACAGGGAACACTGAAGCTTTCTTT. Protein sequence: CSGGTGNTEAFF.

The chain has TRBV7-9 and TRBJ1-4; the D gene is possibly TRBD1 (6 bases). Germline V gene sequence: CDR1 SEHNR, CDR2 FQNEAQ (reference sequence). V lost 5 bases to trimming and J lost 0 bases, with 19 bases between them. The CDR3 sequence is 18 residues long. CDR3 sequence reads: CASSEGPWGTTTNEKLFF. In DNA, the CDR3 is TGTGCCAGCAGCGAGGGGCCCTGGGGGACAACAACTAATGAAAAACTGTTTTTT. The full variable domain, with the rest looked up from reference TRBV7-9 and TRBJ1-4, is DTGVSQNPRHKITKRGQNVTFRCDPISEHNRLYWYRQTLGQGPEFLTYFQNEAQLEKSRLLSDRFSAERPKGSFSTLEIQRTEQGDSAMYLCASSEGPWGTTTNEKLFFGSGTQLSVL.

CDR3 protein: CASSRDTMNTEAFF. CDR3 nucleotides: TGTGCCAGCAGCCGGGATACTATGAACACTGAAGCTTTCTTT. The V and J genes are TRBV3-1 and TRBJ1-1; D gene unclear. The germline gives CDR1 LGHDT, CDR2 YNNKEL (reference sequence). Trimming removed 4 bases at V and 0 bases at J, with 9 bases between. This CDR3 has 14 residues. The whole variable domain, filled in from reference TRBV3-1 and TRBJ1-1, reads DTAVSQTPKYLVTQMGNDKSIKCEQNLGHDTMYWYKQDSKKFLKIMFSYNNKELIINETVPNRFSPKSPDKAHLNLHINSLELGDSAVYFCASSRDTMNTEAFFGQGTRLTVV.